Judged by abundance, the clone carrying this T cell receptor (beta chain) is medium-sized. What it binds is not known. The source of the sample is a study of T cell repertoires in aging, cancer and after chemotherapy. TCR beta rearrangements were amplified from peripheral blood genomic DNA. This CDR3 region has 16 residues. Germline CDR1 is GTSNPN and CDR2 is SVGIG (reference sequence). V shed 0 bases and J shed 5 bases, with 16 bases lying between them. TRB rearrangements spanning V, D and J were amplified using mixed TRB-A/B primers. Via MiXCR, TCRdb re-called the multiplex PCR reads, giving one row per CDR3 protein. The sample comprises over 9,000 distinct CDR3 sequences, roughly a quarter of which are singletons, and 1.5% to 2% rests with the top ten. General observations from the study: Untreated cancer patients had significantly lower blood TCR diversity than age-matched healthy donors. In each cancer cohort, median generation probability increased across chemotherapy, suggesting thymic output rebounded. In cancer patients, declining TCR diversity with age involved lost richness and lost evenness.

The chain links TRBV30 to TRBJ1-4; maybe TRBD1 (5 bases). The TCR originated in a human donor in good health. Sequencing used blood. CDR3 nucleotide sequence: TGTGCCTGGAGTGTGGCCCCGCAGGGACCAAATGAAAAACTGTTTTTT. Translation: CAWSVAPQGPNEKLFF.